Shown below are 12 T cell receptor beta chains from a single sample sequenced in a study of T cell responses to AZD1222 COVID-19 vaccine. Clones were read by immunoSEQ multiplex PCR, and TCRdb kept only the in-frame ones, dropping some. The sample has approximately 100,000 clones; approximately 93% are singletons. The sample here was peripheral blood, taken on day 0 of AZD1222 vaccination. The source of these receptors is an adult in good health.

The chain employs TRBV5-4 and TRBJ1-3; no firm D call. The CDR3 is 13 residues long. V lost 0 bases to trimming and J lost 3 bases, with 4 bases between them. Per germline, CDR1 SGHNT and CDR2 YYREEE (reference sequence). The CDR3 sequence is CASSLVGGNTIYF. Written as DNA, the CDR3 is TGTGCCAGCAGCTTGGTAGGTGGAAACACCATATATTTT.

The chain uses TRBV7-9 and TRBJ2-2, with 7 bases that match TRBD1. The germline gives CDR1 SEHNR, CDR2 FQNEAQ (reference sequence). Trimming at V came to 4 bases and at J to 2 bases, leaving 7 bases not matched to a gene. There are 16 residues in the CDR3. DNA for the CDR3: TGTGCCAGCAGCTCTCCGGGACAGACAAACACCGGGGAGCTGTTTTTT. Its protein is CASSSPGQTNTGELFF.

V gene TRBV18 combines with J gene TRBJ2-1; D may match TRBD1 or TRBD2 (5 bases each). Trimming took 2 bases from V and 8 from J, leaving 16 bases between them. CDR3 length equals 15 residues. Germline CDR1 reads KGHSH; CDR2 reads LQKENI. CDR3: CASSPSGPRDDEQFF. The CDR3 nucleotides are TGTGCCAGCTCACCATCTGGCCCCAGGGACGATGAGCAGTTCTTC.

This chain connects TRBV18 to TRBJ1-5, with D possibly matching TRBD1 (5 bases). The CDR3 consists of 15 residues. CDR1 and CDR2 (germline): KGHSH, LQKENI. Trimming took off 2 bases at V and 5 bases at J, with 13 bases between the two ends. CDR3 nucleotides: TGTGCCAGCTCACCATCGACAGAGAGGGATCAGCCCCAGCATTTT. Translating gives CASSPSTERDQPQHF.

This chain uses TRBV9 with TRBJ2-1, with no clear D. CDR1 is SGDLS, CDR2 YYNGEE, per germline. Trimming shortened V by 0 bases and J by 8 bases, and 9 bases separated the two germline ends. This CDR3 contains 13 residues. In DNA form, the CDR3 reads TGTGCCAGCAGCGTAGGGGGAACTCATGAGCAGTTCTTC. It codes for CASSVGGTHEQFF. The variable domain in full, with the rest retrieved from reference TRBV9 and TRBJ2-1, is DSGVTQTPKHLITATGQRVTLRCSPRSGDLSVYWYQQSLDQGLQFLIQYYNGEERAKGNILERFSAQQFPDLHSELNLSSLELGDSALYFCASSVGGTHEQFFGPGTRLTVL.

This chain links TRBV5-4 with TRBJ2-2; 8 bases align to TRBD2. V was clipped by 4 bases and J by 6 bases; unmatched bases: 2. The CDR3 spans 13 residues. CDR1 SGHNT and CDR2 YYREEE come from the germline V gene (reference sequence). CDR3 DNA sequence: TGTGCCAGCAGCCCGGGGGGGGCCGGGGAGCTGTTTTTT. Translating it yields CASSPGGAGELFF.

Here the CDR3 reads CAWTTGLAGTDTQYF. The CDR3 DNA follows: TGTGCCTGGACCACGGGACTAGCGGGGACAGATACGCAGTATTTT. The genes are TRBV30 and TRBJ2-3, with TRBD2 matching 13 bases. The CDR3 runs to 15 residues. Germline values: CDR1 GTSNPN, CDR2 SVGIG (reference sequence). Trimming removed 4 bases from V and 3 bases from J; junction bases left unmatched: 4.

CDR3 sequence (DNA): TGCGCCAGCAGCCACCCCGGAGTAGCGGGGTTCTCGCAGTTCTTC. It is translated as CASSHPGVAGFSQFF. V gene TRBV4-1 combines with J gene TRBJ2-1; 8 nucleotides match TRBD2. With 3 bases clipped from V and 12 bases from J, the junction kept 13 bases outside the gene matches. The CDR3 has 15 amino acids. Germline CDR1 is MGHRA and CDR2 is YSYEKL.

This chain connects TRBV7-8 to TRBJ1-5; D unclear. V was clipped by 5 bases and J by 8 bases, with 10 bases between them. Germline V gene lookup returns CDR1 SGHVS and CDR2 FQNEAQ. This CDR3 is 12 amino acids long. CDR3 amino acids: CASSPGHEPQHF. CDR3 sequence (DNA): TGTGCCAGCAGCCCCGGCCATGAGCCCCAGCATTTT.

This chain connects TRBV4-1 to TRBJ2-7; D not resolved. Trimming left V 4 bases short and J 0 bases short, with 7 bases between. CDR1 and CDR2 (germline): MGHRA, YSYEKL. The CDR3 consists of 13 residues. CDR3 loop: CASSPSSSYEQYF. Written as DNA, the CDR3 is TGCGCCAGCAGCCCCTCATCCTCCTACGAGCAGTACTTC.

The V gene is TRBV4-1, the J gene TRBJ1-2, with D unclear. Germline CDR1 and CDR2: MGHRA and YSYEKL. The CDR3 length is 12 residues. V dropped 0 bases and J dropped 7 bases, with 6 bases sitting between them. CDR3: CASSQEGSGYTF. The CDR3 coding sequence is TGCGCCAGCAGCCAAGAGGGGAGTGGCTACACCTTC.

This clone was seen once. The rearrangement links TRBV5-1 to TRBJ2-2; 7 bases are a match to TRBD1. Looked up from germline, CDR1 is SGHRS and CDR2 is YFSETQ. This CDR3 spans 17 amino acids. J was trimmed by 0 bases and V by 2 bases; bases with no gene match: 7. The CDR3 is CASSLEGQRTNTGELFF. The CDR3 nucleotides read TGCGCCAGCAGCTTAGAGGGACAGAGGACGAACACCGGGGAGCTGTTTTTT. The full variable domain, in which reference TRBV5-1 and TRBJ2-2 provide the parts outside the CDR3, is KAGVTQTPRYLIKTRGQQVTLSCSPISGHRSVSWYQQTPGQGLQFLFEYFSETQRNKGNFPGRFSGRQFSNSRSEMNVSTLELGDSALYLCASSLEGQRTNTGELFFGEGSRLTVL.